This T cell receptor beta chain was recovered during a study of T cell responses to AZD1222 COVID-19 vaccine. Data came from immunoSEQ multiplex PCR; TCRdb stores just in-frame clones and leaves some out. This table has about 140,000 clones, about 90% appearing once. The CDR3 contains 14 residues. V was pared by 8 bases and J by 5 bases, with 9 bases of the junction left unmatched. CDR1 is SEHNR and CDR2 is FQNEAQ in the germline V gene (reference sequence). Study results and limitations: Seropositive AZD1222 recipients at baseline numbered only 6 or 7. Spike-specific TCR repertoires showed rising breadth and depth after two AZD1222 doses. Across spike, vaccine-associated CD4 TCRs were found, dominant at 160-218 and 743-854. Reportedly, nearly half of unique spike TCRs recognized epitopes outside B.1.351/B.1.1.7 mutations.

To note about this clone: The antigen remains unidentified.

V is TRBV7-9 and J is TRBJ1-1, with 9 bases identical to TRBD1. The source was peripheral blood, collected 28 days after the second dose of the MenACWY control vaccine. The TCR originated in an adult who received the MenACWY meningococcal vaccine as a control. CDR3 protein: CASSPQTGGTEAFF. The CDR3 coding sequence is TGTGCCAGCTCCCCGCAGACAGGGGGGACTGAAGCTTTCTTT.